Below are 25 T cell receptor beta chains sequenced from a single sample in a study of early T cells in non-severe SARS-CoV-2 infection. TCRdb re-analysed the 5' RACE reads in MiXCR, keeping a single row per CDR3 protein. Among tens of thousands of distinct CDR3 sequences listed, 12% were seen once. The sample was whole blood. The receptors come from an adult who was a healthcare worker with PCR-confirmed SARS-CoV-2 infection or an uninfected control (not recorded which).

This clonotype was seen only a few times. The rearrangement uses TRBV12-3 or TRBV12-4 and TRBJ2-3; TRBD1 might be the D (5 bases). Trimming took off 1 base at V and 6 bases at J, with 11 bases between the two ends. The CDR3 runs to 14 residues. The CDR3 protein is CASSLGQGIDTQYF. CDR3 nucleotide sequence: TGTGCCAGCAGTTTAGGGCAGGGAATTGATACGCAGTATTTT.

This clonotype was detected many times. V gene TRBV18 combines with J gene TRBJ1-5; D possibly corresponds to TRBD1 (5 bases). CDR1 and CDR2 from the germline V gene are KGHSH and LQKENI. V lost 0 bases and J 6 bases, leaving 12 bases between the germline ends. This CDR3 region has 15 residues. The DNA for the CDR3 is TGTGCCAGCTCACCACCGTGGGGCTTAGCTCAGCCCCAGCATTTT. Translating gives CASSPPWGLAQPQHF.

This clonotype was seen many times. V usage is TRBV20-1 and J usage is TRBJ2-1; no definite D call. The length of the CDR3 is 13 residues. V was clipped by 6 bases and J by 0 bases, with 9 bases between them. Per the germline V gene, CDR1 is DFQATT and CDR2 is SNEGSKA (reference sequence). CDR3 nucleotides: TGCAGTGCCGTAGGAGTCTCCTACAATGAGCAGTTCTTC. Encoded protein: CSAVGVSYNEQFF.

The rearrangement joins TRBV9 to TRBJ1-3; D remains ambiguous. CDR1 is SGDLS, CDR2 YYNGEE, per germline. Trimming shortened V by 0 bases and J by 3 bases, and 10 bases separated the two germline ends. The CDR3 contains 15 residues. The CDR3, as DNA: TGTGCCAGCAGCGTAGCTGGGATGGTTGGAAACACCATATATTTT. Translation: CASSVAGMVGNTIYF.

V usage is TRBV12-3 or TRBV12-4 and J usage is TRBJ2-2, with 14 bases aligning to TRBD2. Trimming at V came to 5 bases and at J to 0 bases, leaving 2 bases not matched to a gene. This CDR3 has 17 residues. In nucleotides, the CDR3 is TGTGCCAGCAGTCCGACTAGCGGGAGGGCGAACACCGGGGAGCTGTTTTTT. Translation gives CASSPTSGRANTGELFF.

This clonotype showed up many times. The chain uses TRBV18 and TRBJ2-7; TRBD1 agrees at 11 bases. CDR1 is KGHSH and CDR2 is LQKENI in the germline V gene. The junction had 8 bases not matched to a gene; V was cut back by 0 bases and J by 4 bases. The CDR3 consists of 17 residues. The CDR3 spells CASSPPRTGGIWYEQYF. The CDR3 DNA reads as TGTGCCAGCTCACCACCGAGGACAGGGGGCATCTGGTACGAGCAGTACTTC.

The genes are TRBV3-1 and TRBJ2-7; perhaps TRBD1 as D (5 bases). The germline gives CDR1 LGHDT, CDR2 YNNKEL (reference sequence). Trimming took off 5 bases at V and 11 bases at J, with 22 bases between the two ends. The CDR3 is made up of 14 amino acids. In DNA, the CDR3 is TGTGCCAGCAGCTCCCTAGACAGAAACGAGCAGAAGTACTTC. Translating it yields CASSSLDRNEQKYF.

This clonotype was seen at least ten times. Written as DNA, the CDR3 is TGTGCCAGCAGCCATAGAGAAGCGGGACAAAACATTCAGTACTTC. Its protein is CASSHREAGQNIQYF. The chain carries TRBV11-2 and TRBJ2-4; 7 nucleotides match TRBD2. There are 15 residues in the CDR3. The J segment lost 5 bases and the V segment lost 5 bases, leaving 9 bases of the junction unmatched. The germline V gene has CDR1 SGHAT and CDR2 FQNNGV.

As for this clonotype: A much larger clone lies one base from this, so it may be a read error. This chain joins TRBV2 and TRBJ2-6; 7 bases agree with TRBD1. This CDR3 is 14 amino acids long. Germline loops: CDR1 SNHLY, CDR2 FYNNEI. DNA of the CDR3: TGTGCCAACAGTGACAGGGCCGGGGCCAACGTCCTGACTTTC. Protein sequence: CANSDRAGANVLTF.

This clonotype came up many times. J is TRBJ2-1 and V is TRBV4-1; the match to TRBD2 covers 15 bases. The germline gives CDR1 MGHRA, CDR2 YSYEKL. V gave up 0 bases and J gave up 2 bases; unmatched junction bases: 8. This CDR3 has 20 residues. CDR3 residues: CASSQDPGLAGGFTYNEQFF. CDR3 bases: TGCGCCAGCAGCCAAGATCCCGGACTAGCGGGAGGGTTTACCTACAATGAGCAGTTCTTC.

At least ten counts were recorded for this clonotype. The chain links TRBV7-9 to TRBJ2-7; D possibly uses TRBD1 or TRBD2 (5 bases each). The CDR3 consists of 13 residues. V was clipped by 1 base and J by 6 bases, with 10 bases between them. Germline V gene data show CDR1 as SEHNR and CDR2 as FQNEAQ (reference sequence). The CDR3 loop is CASSLGGAGEQYF. The CDR3 bases are TGTGCCAGCAGCTTAGGAGGGGCTGGCGAGCAGTACTTC.

Many counts were recorded for this clonotype. The chain recombines TRBV7-2 with TRBJ2-7; the D is unclear. The germline gives CDR1 SGHTA, CDR2 FQGNSA. The CDR3 runs to 15 residues. Trimming shortened V by 3 bases and J by 6 bases, and 18 bases separated the two germline ends. This CDR3 reads CASSFGPNGVTEQYF. CDR3 coding DNA: TGTGCCAGCAGCTTCGGCCCTAATGGGGTTACCGAGCAGTACTTC.

This clonotype has more than one count but fewer than ten. V and J are TRBV12-3 or TRBV12-4 and TRBJ1-5; tentative D call: TRBD1 (5 bases). The CDR3 extends over 16 amino acids. V lost 5 bases to trimming and J lost 1 base, with 15 bases between them. CDR3 protein: CASSIQGLESNQPQHF. In DNA, the CDR3 is TGTGCCAGCAGTATCCAGGGCCTTGAGAGCAATCAGCCCCAGCATTTT.

This clonotype appeared many times. The genes are TRBV29-1 and TRBJ2-7; no clear D. The CDR3 is 12 amino acids. Trimming took off 7 bases at V and 5 bases at J, with 15 bases between the two ends. The V gene's germline CDR1 is SQVTM and CDR2 ANQGSEA. The CDR3 DNA sequence: TGCAGCGCAAACGACGCGAACCACGAGCAGTACTTC. It yields the protein CSANDANHEQYF.

With respect to this clonotype: One end of the junction does not line up with germline, which may come from a read error. The rearrangement links TRBV20-1 to TRBJ2-7; D assignment may be TRBD1 or TRBD2 (6 bases each). CDR1 DFQATT and CDR2 SNEGSKA come from the germline V gene (reference sequence). The CDR3 is 10 amino acids. The CDR3 DNA reads as TGCAGTGCTAGAGATGGGGGCGGGAACTTC. This codes for CSARDGGGNF.

This clonotype was counted at least ten times. V gene TRBV20-1 combines with J gene TRBJ1-1, with D hard to call. CDR3 length: 15 residues. Per the germline V gene, CDR1 is DFQATT and CDR2 is SNEGSKA (reference sequence). V was cut by 4 bases and J by 1 base, with 16 bases left in between. This CDR3 reads CSATPQLAGNTEAFF. DNA of the CDR3: TGCAGTGCTACGCCCCAGCTCGCGGGGAACACTGAAGCTTTCTTT.

The V call is TRBV18, the J call TRBJ2-7, with 7 bases identical to TRBD2. V was pared by 6 bases and J by 2 bases, with 13 bases of the junction left unmatched. Germline CDR1 KGHSH, CDR2 LQKENI. The CDR3 sequence is 16 residues long. The CDR3 nucleotides are TGTGCCAGCTCGCCCCTGGGGAGCGGGACCACCTACGAGCAGTACTTC. It is translated as CASSPLGSGTTYEQYF.

This clonotype was observed a few times. The chain combines TRBV28 with TRBJ2-3, with 8 bases lining up with TRBD2. CDR1 MDHEN and CDR2 SYDVKM come from the germline V gene. The CDR3 runs to 14 residues. Unmatched junction bases numbered 10, after V lost 7 bases and J lost 7 bases. The CDR3 here is CASIPSRGAYTQYF. CDR3 nucleotides: TGTGCCAGCATCCCTTCGCGGGGGGCATATACGCAGTATTTT.

The chain couples TRBV27 to TRBJ2-7; D unclear. Germline V lookup: CDR1 MNHEY, CDR2 SMNVEV (reference sequence). V gave up 7 bases and J gave up 10 bases, with 8 bases separating them. The CDR3 covers 9 residues. CDR3 in DNA: TGTGCCAGCAAAAGGAAACAGTACTTC. Translating it yields CASKRKQYF.

This clonotype was recorded at least ten times. The chain is built from TRBV2 and TRBJ2-7; 8 bases fit TRBD1. The CDR3 consists of 14 residues. Germline loops: CDR1 SNHLY, CDR2 FYNNEI. With V trimmed by 5 bases and J by 3 bases, 6 bases remained unmatched. CDR3 in DNA: TGTGCCAGCAGTCCGGGACAGGCGTTCTACGAGCAGTACTTC. Residues: CASSPGQAFYEQYF.

The sample holds many counts of this clonotype. The V and J genes are TRBV28 and TRBJ2-6; no reliable D call. V dropped 3 bases and J dropped 2 bases, with 8 bases sitting between them. CDR1 is MDHEN and CDR2 is SYDVKM in the germline V gene. The CDR3 totals 15 residues. In nucleotides, the CDR3 is TGTGCCAGCAGTTTGTCCAGTACTGGGGCCAACGTCCTGACTTTC. This gives the protein CASSLSSTGANVLTF.

This clonotype was detected a few times. The gene calls are TRBV7-2 and TRBJ2-1, with a weak D call TRBD2 (6 bases). CDR3 length: 15 amino acids. The V gene lost 5 bases and the J gene lost 7 bases, with 18 bases spanning the gap. Germline lookup yields CDR1 SGHTA and CDR2 FQGNSA. This CDR3 reads CASSPSRGTGNEQFF. In DNA, the CDR3 is TGTGCCAGCAGCCCTAGTCGGGGGACGGGGAATGAGCAGTTCTTC.

Ten or more counts support this clonotype. The chain has TRBV5-4 and TRBJ2-2, with 13 bases identical to TRBD2. The junction had 6 bases not matched to a gene; V was cut back by 2 bases and J by 5 bases. Germline V gene data show CDR1 as SGHNT and CDR2 as YYREEE (reference sequence). The CDR3 loop spans 17 amino acids. CDR3 amino acids: CASSLRTSGRRTGELFF. CDR3 bases: TGTGCCAGCAGCTTACGGACTAGCGGGAGAAGGACCGGGGAGCTGTTTTTT.

In this sample, this clonotype turned up a few times. The V gene is TRBV3-1, the J gene TRBJ1-2; 9 bases are a match to TRBD1. Unmatched junction bases numbered 5, after V lost 0 bases and J lost 0 bases. The CDR3 spans 17 residues. Germline values: CDR1 LGHDT, CDR2 YNNKEL (reference sequence). CDR3 sequence: CASSQENRGPANYGYTF. The CDR3 DNA sequence: TGTGCCAGCAGCCAAGAGAACAGGGGGCCAGCTAACTATGGCTACACCTTC. Combining the CDR3 with reference TRBV3-1 and TRBJ1-2 gives the whole variable domain DTAVSQTPKYLVTQMGNDKSIKCEQNLGHDTMYWYKQDSKKFLKIMFSYNNKELIINETVPNRFSPKSPDKAHLNLHINSLELGDSAVYFCASSQENRGPANYGYTFGSGTRLTVV.

The rearrangement links TRBV25-1 to TRBJ2-7, with 12 bases that match TRBD2. Germline CDR1 is MGHDK and CDR2 is SYGVNS. The CDR3 is made up of 17 amino acids. V lost 6 bases to trimming and J lost 5 bases; unmatched junction nucleotides: 14. The CDR3 nucleotides read TGTGCCAGCAGCGGAAGGACTAGCGGGAAACTGAGGGACGAGCAGTACTTC. Translating it yields CASSGRTSGKLRDEQYF.